The 20 T cell receptor delta chains reported below all come from one sample, sequenced in a study of human gamma delta and Vdelta1 T cells (dated by TCRdb to 2016 to 2018). Libraries were constructed by PCR. Instrument on record: Illumina MiSeq. TCRdb reprocessed the public data with the CATT caller; entries with the same nucleotide sequence were combined afterwards. The sample contains some 6,100 delta-chain clones, over 30% of them found a single time. Together, the top ten hold roughly 5.8% of the sample. The antigens of these receptors remain unknown. The sample comprised Vdelta1 gamma-delta T cells from blood grown in culture (DOT cells). What this sample's cell subset or site label stands for: Delta One T cells, in vitro expanded/differentiated Vd1+ gamma-delta T cells. These receptors were taken from a human donor in good health.

This clone was seen a few times. V is TRDV1 and J is TRDJ1, with 12 bases identical to TRDD3. V gave up 6 bases and J gave up 1 base; unmatched junction bases: 21. Germline V gene data show CDR1 as TSWWSYY and CDR2 as QGS. CDR3 length: 21 amino acids. For the CDR3, the DNA is TGTGCTCTTGGTCGCCTAGAGGGGTACTGGGGGATACAGTTGGTCACCGATAAACTCATCTTT. It codes for CALGRLEGYWGIQLVTDKLIF.

This clone is classed as medium-sized. V usage is TRDV1 and J usage is TRDJ1; possible D gene TRDD3, 6 bases. V lost 3 bases, J lost 0 bases, and 32 bases lay in between. Germline CDR1 TSWWSYY, CDR2 QGS. The CDR3 consists of 22 residues. CDR3 nucleotides: TGTGCTCTTGGGGAGGATCCCCCTTTTTCCCGGGGGAGACATTTGTACACCGATAAACTCATCTTT. Its protein is CALGEDPPFSRGRHLYTDKLIF.

V is TRDV1 and J is TRDJ1; 10 bases align to TRDD3. The CDR3 runs to 20 residues. Germline CDR1 and CDR2: TSWWSYY and QGS. The junction had 18 bases not matched to a gene; V was cut back by 5 bases and J by 0 bases. The CDR3 sequence: CALGILVLGDVSPYTDKLIF. The CDR3 region has the DNA TGTGCTCTTGGGATCCTTGTACTGGGGGATGTATCACCGTACACCGATAAACTCATCTTT.

This clone rates as medium-sized. The chain couples TRDV1 to TRDJ1, with 11 bases identical to TRDD3. The V and J ends lost 1 base and 3 bases, in that order; junction bases with no gene match: 16. Germline CDR1 reads TSWWSYY; CDR2 reads QGS. The CDR3 is made up of 20 amino acids. This CDR3 is CALGEPSQGLLGDTADKLIF. DNA for the CDR3: TGTGCTCTTGGGGAACCCTCCCAGGGTCTCCTGGGGGATACAGCCGATAAACTCATCTTT.

The chain is built from TRDV1 and TRDJ1; TRDD2 is a possible D gene (7 bases). There are 22 residues in the CDR3. CDR1 and CDR2 from the germline V gene are TSWWSYY and QGS. V lost 0 bases, J lost 0 bases, and 29 bases lay in between. CDR3 loop: CALGELTGSYRSWGQYTDKLIF. For the CDR3, the DNA is TGTGCTCTTGGGGAACTAACGGGTTCCTACAGGAGCTGGGGACAGTACACCGATAAACTCATCTTT.

V is TRDV1 and J is TRDJ1; 7 positions agree with TRDD3. This CDR3 has 17 amino acids. J was trimmed by 0 bases and V by 6 bases; bases with no gene match: 13. The germline V gene has CDR1 TSWWSYY and CDR2 QGS. Here the CDR3 DNA reads TGTGCTCTTGGAGTGGTGGGGGACCGTTTGTACACCGATAAACTCATCTTT. It is translated as CALGVVGDRLYTDKLIF.

This chain uses TRDV1 with TRDJ1; weak D call: TRDD2 (6 bases). V was clipped by 8 bases and J by 0 bases, with 28 bases between them. Germline V CDR1 and CDR2: TSWWSYY, QGS. This CDR3 spans 19 amino acids. The CDR3 bases are TGTGCTCTTCATCCTTCCCCCCTCGCCCGTACGCCTTACACCGATAAACTCATCTTT. Protein sequence: CALHPSPLARTPYTDKLIF.

The chain couples TRDV1 to TRDJ1; 9 positions match TRDD3. Trimming removed 5 bases from V and 2 bases from J; junction bases left unmatched: 21. CDR1 TSWWSYY and CDR2 QGS come from the germline V gene. The CDR3 runs to 20 residues. This chain's CDR3 is CALGKPHTGGPPWGTDKLIF. CDR3 sequence (DNA): TGTGCTCTTGGGAAACCCCATACTGGGGGACCCCCCTGGGGGACCGATAAACTCATCTTT.

This clone was found a few times. V usage is TRDV1 and J usage is TRDJ1; 12 positions match TRDD3. With V trimmed by 1 base and J by 5 bases, 17 bases remained unmatched. Germline V gene sequence: CDR1 TSWWSYY, CDR2 QGS. The CDR3 is 20 amino acids. In nucleotides, the CDR3 is TGTGCTCTTGGGGAACGAGGGATCAGTACTGGGGGATACTACGATGATAAACTCATCTTT. It yields the protein CALGERGISTGGYYDDKLIF.

This clone was seen more than once but under ten times. The chain recombines TRDV1 with TRDJ1; 13 nucleotides line up with TRDD3. The CDR3 runs 25 residues. The germline CDR1 and CDR2 sequences are TSWWSYY and QGS. The trim removed 3 bases at V and 7 bases at J, leaving 35 bases unmatched. CDR3 coding DNA: TGTGCTCTTGGGGATAGACTTAACAAATTTCCTACTACTACTGGGGGATACGCTAAGGCAACTAAACTCATCTTT. This translates into CALGDRLNKFPTTTGGYAKATKLIF.

A word on this clone: This sample includes further DNA sequences coding for the same CDR3. The chain recombines TRDV1 with TRDJ1; 10 bases are shared with TRDD3. Unmatched junction bases numbered 34, after V lost 2 bases and J lost 1 base. The CDR3 extends over 26 amino acids. CDR1 and CDR2 from the germline V gene are TSWWSYY and QGS. DNA of the CDR3: TGTGCTCTTGGGGAAGCCAATCGCCCCCTCATCCTCCCAAGGGCAGTGGGGGATACAAGCACCGATAAACTCATCTTT. As protein: CALGEANRPLILPRAVGDTSTDKLIF.

The chain recombines TRDV1 with TRDJ1, with 9 bases matching TRDD3. V shed 0 bases, J shed 0 bases, and the junction held 17 bases outside the gene matches. This CDR3 region has 21 residues. Germline V gene sequence: CDR1 TSWWSYY, CDR2 QGS. The CDR3 is CALGELVAFPLLGEYTDKLIF. The DNA of the CDR3 is TGTGCTCTTGGGGAACTAGTGGCCTTCCCCTTACTGGGGGAGTACACCGATAAACTCATCTTT.

The chain is built from TRDV1 and TRDJ1; 9 bases match TRDD3. The CDR3 extends over 23 amino acids. The germline V gene encodes CDR1 TSWWSYY and CDR2 QGS. With 2 bases clipped from V and 3 bases from J, the junction kept 28 bases outside the gene matches. The CDR3 protein is CALGEASYVGGETLGDGSDKLIF. CDR3 nucleotides: TGTGCTCTTGGGGAAGCATCCTACGTGGGCGGCGAAACTCTGGGGGATGGGTCCGATAAACTCATCTTT.

The chain combines TRDV1 with TRDJ3; no reliable D call. V dropped 2 bases and J dropped 0 bases, with 8 bases sitting between them. The germline CDR1 and CDR2 sequences are TSWWSYY and QGS. CDR3 length: 17 residues. CDR3 region: CALGEFVSSWDTRQMFF. CDR3 DNA sequence: TGTGCTCTTGGGGAATTCGTGAGCTCCTGGGACACCCGACAGATGTTTTTC.

The chain joins TRDV1 to TRDJ1; TRDD3 is a possible D gene (6 bases). V lost 2 bases, J lost 0 bases, and 25 bases lay in between. The CDR3 covers 20 residues. Germline V CDR1 and CDR2: TSWWSYY, QGS. DNA for the CDR3: TGTGCTCTTGGGGAAGCCCATTCGCTGGGGATTCTATCGTACACCGATAAACTCATCTTT. Its translation: CALGEAHSLGILSYTDKLIF.

This clone came up a few times. V gene TRDV1 combines with J gene TRDJ1, with a weak D call TRDD2 (9 bases). Per the germline V gene, CDR1 is TSWWSYY and CDR2 is QGS. There are 20 residues in the CDR3. Trimming cost V 0 bases and J 3 bases, with 26 bases left between them. The CDR3 spells CALGELPSYVYSGGADKLIF. The CDR3 nucleotides read TGTGCTCTTGGGGAACTACCTTCCTACGTCTATTCTGGGGGAGCCGATAAACTCATCTTT.

This chain connects TRDV1 to TRDJ1; D is perhaps TRDD3 (6 bases). V gave up 0 bases and J gave up 0 bases, with 8 bases separating them. CDR3 length: 15 residues. The germline V gene has CDR1 TSWWSYY and CDR2 QGS. The DNA for the CDR3 is TGTGCTCTTGGGGAACTGGGGGAGTACACCGATAAACTCATCTTT. Its translation: CALGELGEYTDKLIF.

This clone qualifies as medium-sized. This chain connects TRDV1 to TRDJ1; 10 bases are a match to TRDD3. The CDR3 extends over 17 amino acids. V dropped 4 bases and J dropped 4; count of bases not matched to a gene: 12. In germline, CDR1 is TSWWSYY, CDR2 QGS. The CDR3 here is CALGGRAWGIMIDKLIF. For the CDR3, the DNA is TGTGCTCTTGGGGGACGGGCCTGGGGGATAATGATCGATAAACTCATCTTT.

V usage is TRDV1 and J usage is TRDJ1, with D possibly being TRDD3 (8 bases). The V and J ends lost 0 bases and 1 base respectively, with 30 bases between them. Germline CDR1 is TSWWSYY and CDR2 is QGS. This CDR3 is built from 22 residues. CDR3 DNA sequence: TGTGCTCTTGGGGAACTCCTGATTCCTACGGAGTACTGGGGGTTGTCCACCGATAAACTCATCTTT. Amino acids: CALGELLIPTEYWGLSTDKLIF.

The chain carries TRAV29/DV5 and TRDJ1; TRDD3 aligns across 10 bases. In germline, CDR1 is NSMFDY, CDR2 ISSIKDK. V shed 2 bases and J 0 bases; nucleotides not matched to a gene: 4. This CDR3 comprises 15 residues. The CDR3 region has the DNA TGTGCAGCAAGTACTGGGGGATTCTACACCGATAAACTCATCTTT. Encoded protein: CAASTGGFYTDKLIF.